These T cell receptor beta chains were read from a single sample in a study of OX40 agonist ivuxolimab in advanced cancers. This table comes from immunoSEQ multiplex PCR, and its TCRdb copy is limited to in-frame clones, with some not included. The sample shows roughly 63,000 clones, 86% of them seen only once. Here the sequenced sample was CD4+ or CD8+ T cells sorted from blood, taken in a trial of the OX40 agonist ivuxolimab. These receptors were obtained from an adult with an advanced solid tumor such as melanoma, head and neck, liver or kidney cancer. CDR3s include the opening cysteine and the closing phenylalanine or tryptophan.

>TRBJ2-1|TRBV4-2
CASSQDPGTEQFF
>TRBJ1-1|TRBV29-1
CSVQGLENTEAFF
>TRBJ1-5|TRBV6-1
CASSYTDGNQPQHF
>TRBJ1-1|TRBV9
CASSGTGQTEAFF
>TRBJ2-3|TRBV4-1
CASSPSLADTDTQYF
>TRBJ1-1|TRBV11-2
CASSFDKNTEAFF
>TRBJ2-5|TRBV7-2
CASSPRGGKTQYF
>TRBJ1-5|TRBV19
CASSMGGYNQPQHF
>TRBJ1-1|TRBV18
CASSPDRAYTEAFF
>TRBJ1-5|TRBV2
CASSENSNQPQHF
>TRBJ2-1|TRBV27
CASSRSGASGIGEQFF
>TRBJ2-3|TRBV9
CASSVVPLSGTSGGSTDTQYF
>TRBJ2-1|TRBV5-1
CASSSGTSLYGEQFF
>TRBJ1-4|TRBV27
CASSPRTTNEKLFF